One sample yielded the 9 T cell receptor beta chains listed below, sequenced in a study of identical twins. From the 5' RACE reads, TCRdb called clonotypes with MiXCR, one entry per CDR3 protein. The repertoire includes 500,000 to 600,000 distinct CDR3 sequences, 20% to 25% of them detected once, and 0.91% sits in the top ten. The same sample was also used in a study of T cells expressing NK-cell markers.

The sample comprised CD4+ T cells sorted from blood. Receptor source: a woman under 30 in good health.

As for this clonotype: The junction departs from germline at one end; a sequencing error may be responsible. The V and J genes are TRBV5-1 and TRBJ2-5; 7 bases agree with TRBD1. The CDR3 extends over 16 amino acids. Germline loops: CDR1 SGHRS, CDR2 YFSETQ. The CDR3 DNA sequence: TGCGCCAGCAGCTTGCCCACAGACAGGGTACAAGAGGCCCAGTACTTC. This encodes CASSLPTDRVQEAQYF.

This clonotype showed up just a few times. The CDR3 loop is CSATHDSGDQAQYF. CDR3 bases: TGCAGTGCTACCCACGACTCTGGTGATCAGGCGCAGTATTTT. The genes are TRBV20-1 and TRBJ2-3; D not resolved. CDR3 length equals 14 residues. Per germline, CDR1 DFQATT and CDR2 SNEGSKA (reference sequence). Trimming stripped 4 bases from V and 10 bases from J, with 21 bases between.

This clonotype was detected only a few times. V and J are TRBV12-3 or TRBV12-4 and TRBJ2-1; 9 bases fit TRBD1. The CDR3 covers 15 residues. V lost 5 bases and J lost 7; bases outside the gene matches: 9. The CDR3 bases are TGTGCCAGCAGTCCCCGGGACAGGGTTAAGAATGAGCAGTTCTTC. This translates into CASSPRDRVKNEQFF.

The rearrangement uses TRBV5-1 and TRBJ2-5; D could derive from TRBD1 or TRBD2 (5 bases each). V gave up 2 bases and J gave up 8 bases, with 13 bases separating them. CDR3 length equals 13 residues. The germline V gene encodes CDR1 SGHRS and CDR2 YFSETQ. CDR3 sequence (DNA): TGCGCCAGCAGCTTCGAGGGACCGTTAACCCAGTACTTC. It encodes CASSFEGPLTQYF.

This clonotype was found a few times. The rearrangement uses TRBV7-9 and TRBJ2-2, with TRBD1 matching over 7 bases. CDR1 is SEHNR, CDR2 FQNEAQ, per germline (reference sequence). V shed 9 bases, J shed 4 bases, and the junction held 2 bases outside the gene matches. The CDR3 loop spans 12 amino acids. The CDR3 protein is CARKGATGELFF. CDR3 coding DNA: TGTGCCAGAAAGGGGGCCACCGGGGAGCTGTTTTTT.

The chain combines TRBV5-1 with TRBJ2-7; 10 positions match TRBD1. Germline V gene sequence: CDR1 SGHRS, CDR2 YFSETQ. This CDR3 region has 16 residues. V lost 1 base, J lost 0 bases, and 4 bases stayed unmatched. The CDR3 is CASSLTGQGISYEQYF. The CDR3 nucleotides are TGCGCCAGCAGCTTGACGGGACAGGGGATCTCCTACGAGCAGTACTTC.

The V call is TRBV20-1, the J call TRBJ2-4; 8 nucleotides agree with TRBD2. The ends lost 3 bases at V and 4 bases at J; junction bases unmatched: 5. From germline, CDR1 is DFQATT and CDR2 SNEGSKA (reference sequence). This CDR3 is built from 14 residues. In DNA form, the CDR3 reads TGCAGTGCTAGTTACGGGACTAGTAAAAACATTCAGTACTTC. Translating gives CSASYGTSKNIQYF.

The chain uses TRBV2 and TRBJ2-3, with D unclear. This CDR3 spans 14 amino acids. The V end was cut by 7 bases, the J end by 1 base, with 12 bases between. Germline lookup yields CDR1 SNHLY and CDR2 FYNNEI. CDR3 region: CASNLTLGTDTQYF. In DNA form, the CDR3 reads TGTGCCAGCAATCTGACTTTGGGCACAGATACGCAGTATTTT.

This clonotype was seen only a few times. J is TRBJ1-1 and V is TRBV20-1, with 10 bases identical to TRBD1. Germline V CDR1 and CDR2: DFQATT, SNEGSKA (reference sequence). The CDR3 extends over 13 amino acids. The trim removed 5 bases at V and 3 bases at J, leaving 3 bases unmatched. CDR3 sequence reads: CSAPGTGDTEAFF. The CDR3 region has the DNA TGCAGTGCTCCCGGGACAGGGGACACTGAAGCTTTCTTT.